This is a list of T cell receptor beta chains from one sample in a study of beta chain features in type 1 diabetes. Sequencing was performed with immunoSEQ multiplex PCR; in TCRdb, only in-frame clones are kept and a portion is missing. The sample yields approximately 250,000 clones, roughly 14% seen once. Specimen: naive CD4+ T cells from blood. The source of these receptors is a woman aged 40 to 49 in good health. CDR3s include the opening cysteine and the closing phenylalanine or tryptophan. The D gene is left open where the match is weak. Clone size is not always given. Where it is, it says once, few, many or a class for expanded clones.

>few|-|TRBV27|TRBJ1-1
CASRVSKTVTEAFF
TGTGCCAGCAGAGTTTCCAAGACAGTCACTGAAGCTTTCTTT
>many|TRBD1|TRBV29-1|TRBJ1-1
CSAGQDMNTEAFF
TGCAGCGCGGGACAGGACATGAACACTGAAGCTTTCTTT
>few|TRBD1|TRBV9|TRBJ1-2
CASSADTGGRGYTF
TGTGCCAGCAGCGCAGACACAGGGGGTCGTGGCTACACCTTC
>-|TRBD1|TRBV4-1|TRBJ2-3
CTSSPDRAGDTQYF
TGCACCAGCAGCCCTGACAGGGCCGGAGATACGCAGTATTTT
>few|-|TRBV9|TRBJ1-4
CASSLAGMQATNEKLFF
TGTGCCAGCAGCCTGGCGGGGATGCAGGCAACTAATGAAAAACTGTTTTTT
>few|TRBD1|TRBV10-3|TRBJ2-7
CAIESGQGIYEQYF
TGTGCCATCGAATCCGGACAGGGGATTTACGAGCAGTACTTC
>-|TRBD2|TRBV18|TRBJ2-1
CASSLPGGRDNEQFF
TGTGCCAGCTCACTCCCGGGGGGGCGTGACAATGAGCAGTTCTTC
>few|TRBD2|TRBV19|TRBJ2-4
CASRTSGKNIQYF
TGTGCCAGTAGGACTAGCGGGAAAAACATTCAGTACTTC
>-|-|TRBV18|TRBJ2-3
CASSPLAGTDTQYF
TGTGCCAGCTCCCCACTAGCTGGCACAGATACGCAGTATTTT
>-|TRBD2|TRBV5-1|TRBJ2-1
CASTPAGGGYNEQFF
TGCGCCAGCACCCCAGCGGGGGGGGGTTACAATGAGCAGTTCTTC
>few|TRBD1|TRBV5-5|TRBJ2-1
CASSLVIGTGYNEQFF
TGTGCCAGCAGCTTGGTTATTGGGACAGGATACAATGAGCAGTTCTTC
>few|TRBD2|TRBV5-1|TRBJ2-2
CASSPGVAGANTGELFF
TGCGCCAGCAGCCCCGGGGTAGCGGGGGCCAACACCGGGGAGCTGTTTTTT
>-|-|TRBV4-3|TRBJ1-5
CASSQVSSNQPQHF
TGCGCCAGCAGCCAAGTCTCGTCCAATCAGCCCCAGCATTTT
>-|TRBD1|TRBV9|TRBJ2-7
CASSTRDSSYEQYF
TGTGCCAGCAGCACCCGGGACAGCTCCTACGAGCAGTACTTC
>few|-|TRBV6-5|TRBJ1-2
CASRPHREAYGYTF
TGTGCCAGCCGGCCCCACAGGGAAGCCTATGGCTACACCTTC
>few|TRBD1|TRBV7-2|TRBJ1-1
CASSLIPGQVNTEAFF
TGTGCCAGCAGCTTGATACCGGGACAGGTGAACACTGAAGCTTTCTTT
>few|-|TRBV5-1|TRBJ2-5
CASSLGTPQETQYF
TGCGCCAGCAGCTTGGGGACTCCTCAAGAGACCCAGTACTTC
>few|-|TRBV6-1|TRBJ2-2
CASSELQITGELFF
TGTGCCAGCAGTGAACTTCAGATCACCGGGGAGCTGTTTTTT
>-|TRBD1|TRBV29-1|TRBJ2-1
CSVGGQSYNEQFF
TGCAGCGTTGGGGGACAGTCCTACAATGAGCAGTTCTTC
>-|TRBD1|TRBV18|TRBJ2-1
CASSLNQGADEQFF
TGTGCCAGCTCACTAAACCAGGGGGCAGATGAGCAGTTCTTC
>-|TRBD2|TRBV13|TRBJ2-1
CASSSLARLAGGTNNEQFF
TGTGCCAGCAGCTCACTCGCCCGACTAGCGGGGGGTACCAACAATGAGCAGTTCTTC
>-|-|TRBV6-5|TRBJ1-6
CASSSEGGGSPLHF
TGTGCCAGCAGTTCCGAGGGCGGCGGTTCACCCCTCCACTTT
>few|TRBD2|TRBV7-9|TRBJ2-1
CASSLRLAGATTTYNEQFF
TGTGCCAGCAGCCTACGCCTAGCGGGGGCCACAACTACTTACAATGAGCAGTTCTTC
>few|-|TRBV29-1|TRBJ1-5
CSVEYPGKVNQPQHF
TGCAGCGTTGAATACCCAGGGAAGGTTAATCAGCCCCAGCATTTT
>-|TRBD2|TRBV27|TRBJ2-3
CASSGLAVTDTQYF
TGTGCCAGCAGTGGACTAGCGGTCACAGATACGCAGTATTTT
>many|TRBD1|TRBV29-1|TRBJ2-7
CSVRTGAYEQYF
TGCAGCGTACGGACAGGAGCCTACGAGCAGTACTTC
>-|TRBD1|TRBV18|TRBJ2-3
CASSPATGGGDTQYF
TGTGCCAGCTCACCGGCGACAGGGGGTGGAGATACGCAGTATTTT
>few|TRBD2|TRBV18|TRBJ2-1
CASSPRGDGEQFF
TGTGCCAGCTCACCCCGGGGGGACGGGGAGCAGTTCTTC
>few|-|TRBV5-4|TRBJ1-2
CASSLSPGGNYGYTF
TGTGCCAGCAGCTTGTCCCCCGGAGGGAACTATGGCTACACCTTC
>few|-|TRBV2|TRBJ2-7
CASIPRGHGEQYF
TGTGCCAGCATCCCCAGGGGTCATGGCGAGCAGTACTTC
>-|-|TRBV7-9|TRBJ2-4
CASSLTGNIQYF
TGTGCCAGCAGCTTAACGGGAAACATTCAGTACTTC
>-|-|TRBV2|TRBJ1-1
CASSDNGQIEAFF
TGTGCCAGCAGCGACAACGGACAGATTGAAGCTTTCTTT
>-|TRBD2|TRBV5-1|TRBJ2-3
CASSLGLAASTDTQYF
TGCGCCAGCAGCCTGGGCCTAGCGGCCTCCACAGATACGCAGTATTTT